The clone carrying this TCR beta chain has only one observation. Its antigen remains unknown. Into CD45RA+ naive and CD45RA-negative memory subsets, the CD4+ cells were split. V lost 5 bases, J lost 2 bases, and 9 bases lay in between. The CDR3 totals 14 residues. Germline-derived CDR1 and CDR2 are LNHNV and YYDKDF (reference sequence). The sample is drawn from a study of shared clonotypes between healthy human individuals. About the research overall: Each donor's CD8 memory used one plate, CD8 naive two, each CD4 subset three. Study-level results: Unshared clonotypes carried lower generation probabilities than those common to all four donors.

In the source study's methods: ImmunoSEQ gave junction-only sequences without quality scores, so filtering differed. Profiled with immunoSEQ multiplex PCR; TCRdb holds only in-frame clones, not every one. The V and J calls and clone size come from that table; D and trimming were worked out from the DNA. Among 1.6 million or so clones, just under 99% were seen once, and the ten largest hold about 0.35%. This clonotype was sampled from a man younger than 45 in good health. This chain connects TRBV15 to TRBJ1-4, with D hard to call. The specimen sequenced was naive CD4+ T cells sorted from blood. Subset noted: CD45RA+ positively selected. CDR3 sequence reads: CATSLGGTNEKLFF. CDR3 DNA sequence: TGTGCCACCAGCCTTGGAGGGACTAATGAAAAACTGTTTTTT.